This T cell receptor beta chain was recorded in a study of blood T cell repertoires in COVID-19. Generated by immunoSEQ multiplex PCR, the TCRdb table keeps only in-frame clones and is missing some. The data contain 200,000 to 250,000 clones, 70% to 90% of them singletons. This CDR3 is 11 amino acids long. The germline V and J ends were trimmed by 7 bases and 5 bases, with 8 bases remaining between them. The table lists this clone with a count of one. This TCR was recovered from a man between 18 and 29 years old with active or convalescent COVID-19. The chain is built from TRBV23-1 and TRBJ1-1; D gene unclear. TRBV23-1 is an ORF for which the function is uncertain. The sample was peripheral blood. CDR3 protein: CASTSLTEAFF. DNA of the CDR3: TGCGCCAGCACCTCTTTAACTGAAGCTTTCTTT.